This TCR beta chain was sequenced during a study of cytomegalovirus exposure and HLA in healthy donors. V was trimmed by 3 bases and J by 0 bases, leaving 9 bases between them. This CDR3 has 15 residues. Germline values: CDR1 LNHDA, CDR2 SQIVND (reference sequence). With respect to this clone: The antigen is undetermined.

Overall study findings and caveats: Exclusion as indistinguishable affected some V segments, including TRBV6-2 and TRBV6-3.

PCR employed 60 Vbeta and 13 Jbeta primers. Produced via immunoSEQ multiplex PCR; TCRdb's table is partial and in-frame only. The data show about 130,000 clones, roughly 80% seen once. V usage is TRBV19 and J usage is TRBJ2-1; D remains unclear. Sequenced input: PBMCs. This receptor was taken from a man younger than 30 in good health and CMV-seropositive. The CDR3 nucleotides are TGTGCCAGTAGTATTGTTTTGAGCTCCTACAATGAGCAGTTCTTC. Protein: CASSIVLSSYNEQFF.